This T cell receptor (beta chain) was observed in a study of cytomegalovirus exposure and HLA in healthy donors. On the study more broadly: Inside one of the first data releases sat 75 million to 100 million unique TCRs taken from HLA-typed donors. Study-level results: Testing in vitro showed three CMV-associated chains specific for CMV antigens. Later analysis suggested most CMV-associated TCR beta chains were HLA-restricted.

The V gene lost 0 bases and the J gene lost 3 bases, with 13 bases spanning the gap. The CDR3 is 15 amino acids. Germline V CDR1 and CDR2: SGHRS, YFSETQ. Primers: 60 Vbeta forward and 13 Jbeta reverse. Under the authors' procedure: A later analysis counted some 87 million unique TCR beta chains, around 10 million shared. TCRdb's copy holds only in-frame clones and misses some; the assay was immunoSEQ multiplex PCR. The V and J calls and clone size are taken from that table; D and trimming were inferred from the DNA. This sample has roughly 150,000 clones, with approximately 72% found just once. This clone was counted a few times. No antigen is known for it.

J is TRBJ2-7 and V is TRBV5-1, with D possibly TRBD1 on 6 matching bases. Material for sequencing was PBMCs. The clonotype was recovered from a female donor in good health and CMV-seronegative. CDR3 amino acids: CASSLEQGNSYEQYF. CDR3 coding DNA: TGCGCCAGCAGCTTGGAACAGGGAAATAGCTACGAGCAGTACTTC.